This is a list of T cell receptor beta chains from one sample in a study of tumor-infiltrating lymphocytes in localized non-small cell lung cancer. Generated by immunoSEQ multiplex PCR, the TCRdb table keeps only in-frame clones and is missing some. The sample lists approximately 15,000 clones, 75% seen once, with about 4% in the top ten. The sequenced sample was lung tumor tissue. All receptors derive from a human donor with non-small cell lung cancer. The CDR3 runs from the conserved cysteine through the conserved F or W. The order of the fields is J gene, clone size, V gene, D gene, CDR3 DNA, CDR3 protein. The D gene is left open where the match is weak. Not all rows give a size; the values are once, few, many and, for expanded clones, a class.

>TRBJ1-6|.|TRBV28|.
TGTGCCAGCAGTCAAAGCGGGGGCAGGGAATATTCACCCCTCCACTTT
CASSQSGGREYSPLHF
>TRBJ2-7|.|TRBV18|TRBD2
TGTGCCAGCTCACCGGGACTAGCTAGCTACGAGCAGTACTTC
CASSPGLASYEQYF
>TRBJ1-2|.|TRBV6-1|TRBD1
TGTGCCAGCATGGGACAGGAGGTGGATGGCTACACCTTC
CASMGQEVDGYTF
>TRBJ2-7|.|TRBV7-9|.
TGTGCCAGCAGCCCGAGGGGGGGCGTATACGAGCAGTACTTC
CASSPRGGVYEQYF
>TRBJ1-2|.|TRBV6-6|.
TGTGCCAGCAGTATACAGGGCTTGGGTGGCTACACCTTC
CASSIQGLGGYTF
>TRBJ2-3|.|TRBV11-2|TRBD2
TGTGCCAGCAGCCACCGACTAGCGGAAGGCACAGATACGCAGTATTTT
CASSHRLAEGTDTQYF
>TRBJ1-2|.|TRBV5-1|TRBD1
TGCGCCAGCAGTTATTCTCCAGAGGGACAGGATCATGGCTACACCTTC
CASSYSPEGQDHGYTF
>TRBJ2-3|once|TRBV5-1|.
TGCGCCAGCAGCCCCCAACCCCACGGCACAGATACGCAGTATTTT
CASSPQPHGTDTQYF
>TRBJ2-4|.|TRBV29-1|.
TGCAGCGTTGACGGGGGTGGCAAAAACATTCAGTACTTC
CSVDGGGKNIQYF
>TRBJ2-5|.|TRBV7-9|TRBD2
TGTGCCAGCAGCTCCTCAGTCGGGGGGACGGGAGAGACCCAGTACTTC
CASSSSVGGTGETQYF
>TRBJ2-1|.|TRBV6-1|.
TGTGCCAGCAGCCCGGTTGGCGGGGTAAGGAATGAGCAGTTCTTC
CASSPVGGVRNEQFF
>TRBJ2-5|.|TRBV19|.
TGTGCCAGTAGTAGAGTGGCCATCCCCTATCAAGAGACCCAGTACTTC
CASSRVAIPYQETQYF
>TRBJ2-6|few|TRBV5-6|.
TGTGCCAGCAGCCGGGACACCTCTGGGGCCAACGTCCTGACTTTC
CASSRDTSGANVLTF
>TRBJ2-4|.|TRBV13|TRBD1
TGTGCCAGCAGCTCCACCCCTCGGGACAGGGGAGCCAAAAACATTCAGTACTTC
CASSSTPRDRGAKNIQYF
>TRBJ1-2|.|TRBV30|.
TGTGCCTGGAGTTCGCCGACAGCCCGTTATGGCTACACCTTC
CAWSSPTARYGYTF
>TRBJ1-2|.|TRBV28|.
TGTGCCAGCAGTTTGTCGGTGGGAGGCTACACCTTC
CASSLSVGGYTF
>TRBJ2-1|few|TRBV29-1|.
TGCAGCGTTGGGGGGCAGGTAGAGAATGAGCAGTTCTTC
CSVGGQVENEQFF
>TRBJ2-1|.|TRBV6-5|TRBD2
TGTGCCAGCAGACGGGGGGGCCTCTACAATGAGCAGTTCTTC
CASRRGGLYNEQFF
>TRBJ1-1|.|TRBV28|.
TGTGCCAGCAGTTTATGGAGCAAGAACACTGAAGCTTTCTTT
CASSLWSKNTEAFF
>TRBJ1-2|.|TRBV5-4|.
TGTGCCAGCAGCTTCCCAGCGACAGCGGCGGGCTATGGCTACACCTTC
CASSFPATAAGYGYTF
>TRBJ2-5|.|TRBV5-6|.
TGTGCCAGCAGCCGACAGTGGGGAGAGACCCAGTACTTC
CASSRQWGETQYF
>TRBJ1-5|.|TRBV6-1|.
TGTGCCAGCAGTGCTCAACGGAACCAGCCCCAGCATTTT
CASSAQRNQPQHF
>TRBJ1-1|.|TRBV6-5|.
TGTGCCAGCAGTAAACAGGGATACACTGAAGCTTTCTTT
CASSKQGYTEAFF
>TRBJ1-5|.|TRBV7-8|.
TGTGCCAGCAGCTTCAGGGAAGGAGTCTCTCAGCCCCAGCATTTT
CASSFREGVSQPQHF
>TRBJ2-7|.|TRBV7-9|.
TGTGCCAGCAGCTTGGGGCTCCAAGGGCACGAGCAGTACTTC
CASSLGLQGHEQYF
>TRBJ1-5|once|TRBV19|.
TGTGCCAGCACGGGGACATATAGCAATCAGCCCCAGCATTTT
CASTGTYSNQPQHF
>TRBJ1-1|few|TRBV7-6|.
TGTGCCAGCAGCCCTCGGGACCTCCTTCCTCCCCATTTTTTT
CASSPRDLLPPHFF
>TRBJ2-7|.|TRBV7-9|TRBD2
TGTGCCAGCAGCTTACCGGGGGGGACGTACGAGCAGTACTTC
CASSLPGGTYEQYF
>TRBJ1-4|.|TRBV30|.
TGTGCCTGGAGTTGGGGGCAGTCTAATGAAAAACTGTTTTTT
CAWSWGQSNEKLFF
>TRBJ1-2|.|TRBV6-5|.
TGTGCCAGCAGTTACTCCAGGGTTAACTATGGCTACACCTTC
CASSYSRVNYGYTF
>TRBJ1-4|medium-sized|TRBV6-5|TRBD1
TGTGCCAGCAAACCGGACAGGGACGCTGAAAAACTGTTTTTT
CASKPDRDAEKLFF
>TRBJ1-2|.|TRBV18|TRBD1
TGTGCCAGCTCAAGGGACAGGGAGGGCTACACCTTC
CASSRDREGYTF
>TRBJ2-7|few|TRBV6-5|.
TGTGCCAGCAGTTACTCCCCCGAAAGTCACTACGAGCAGTACTTC
CASSYSPESHYEQYF
>TRBJ2-3|.|TRBV25-1|.
TGTGCCAGCAGTGACGGTACGCAGTATTTT
CASSDGTQYF
>TRBJ1-1|.|TRBV29-1|TRBD1
TGCAGCGCGAAGACAGGGGAGGACACTGAAGCTTTCTTT
CSAKTGEDTEAFF
>TRBJ1-2|.|TRBV7-2|.
TGTGCCAGCAGCTTTTTCGGGCCTAGGATGGATGGCTACACCTTC
CASSFFGPRMDGYTF
>TRBJ2-7|.|TRBV7-2|.
TGTGCCAGCAGCTTAAATACAGGGTCCCCAGCCTACGAGCAGTACTTC
CASSLNTGSPAYEQYF
>TRBJ1-1|.|TRBV7-3|.
TGTGCCAGCAGCCGACAGTCGAACACTGAAGCTTTCTTT
CASSRQSNTEAFF
>TRBJ1-2|.|TRBV7-9|TRBD1
TGTGCCAGCAGCCAAGAGTCAGGGGGCCGTGGCTACACCTTC
CASSQESGGRGYTF
>TRBJ1-5|.|TRBV27|.
TGTGCCAGCAGTTTAGGCAGGAGGAAGACCCAGCATTTT
CASSLGRRKTQHF
>TRBJ2-7|.|TRBV28|.
TGTGCCAGCAGTTCGGGGGACTTGGCTGTCTACGAGCAGTACTTC
CASSSGDLAVYEQYF